This T cell receptor (beta chain) was retrieved from a study of cytomegalovirus exposure and HLA in healthy donors. In the study overall: The 120 validation repertoires matched the approximately 700 first-cohort repertoires in platform, a later analysis reported.

TCRdb's copy holds only in-frame clones and misses some; the assay was immunoSEQ multiplex PCR. The sample lists 200,000 to 300,000 clones, around 91% occurring once. The donors were part of the validation cohort of fewer than 150 subjects. That cohort was separate from the first cohort, which comprised 666 subjects. With respect to this clone: Its antigen is undetermined.

General study findings and limits: The finding came from a later analysis; first-cohort TCR clusters tended to co-occur in the roughly 110 validation repertoires.

The sequence derives from a young woman in good health and CMV-seronegative. The source material was PBMCs.

Here the CDR3 reads CASSPPSGRGLVQFF. CDR3 nucleotides: TGTGCCAGCAGCCCCCCTAGCGGGAGGGGTTTGGTGCAGTTCTTC. V is TRBV13 and J is TRBJ2-1; 12 nucleotides agree with TRBD2. CDR3 length: 15 amino acids. The J segment lost 12 bases and the V segment lost 5 bases, leaving 11 bases of the junction unmatched. Germline loops: CDR1 PRHDT, CDR2 FYEKMQ (reference sequence). Looking up the rest from reference TRBV13 and TRBJ2-1 gives the full variable domain: AAGVIQSPRHLIKEKRETATLKCYPIPRHDTVYWYQQGPGQDPQFLISFYEKMQSDKGSIPDRFSAQQFSDYHSELNMSSLELGDSALYFCASSPPSGRGLVQFFGPGTRLTVL.